The sequence of this T cell receptor (beta chain) was determined in a study of blood T cell repertoires in COVID-19. Two consecutive negative NP/OP PCR tests, clearance, or resolved symptoms defined Cohort 3 recovery. The CDR3 sequence is 15 residues long. The trim removed 4 bases at V and 7 bases at J, leaving 7 bases unmatched. Germline CDR1 is SNHLY and CDR2 is FYNNEI. This clone was seen a single time. Some clones are missing from TCRdb's copy, which holds only in-frame ones; the method was immunoSEQ multiplex PCR. The table lists about 150,000 clones, about 86% of them singletons. The sequenced sample consisted of PBMCs or T cells enriched from blood (not recorded which). This rearrangement joins TRBV2 to TRBJ1-5; 10 nucleotides match TRBD1. The source of this sequence is a man over 45 who had recovered from COVID-19. CDR3 bases: TGTGCCAGCAGTGTCTCGGGACAGGGGATCCAGCCCCAGCATTTT. Translated, it gives CASSVSGQGIQPQHF.